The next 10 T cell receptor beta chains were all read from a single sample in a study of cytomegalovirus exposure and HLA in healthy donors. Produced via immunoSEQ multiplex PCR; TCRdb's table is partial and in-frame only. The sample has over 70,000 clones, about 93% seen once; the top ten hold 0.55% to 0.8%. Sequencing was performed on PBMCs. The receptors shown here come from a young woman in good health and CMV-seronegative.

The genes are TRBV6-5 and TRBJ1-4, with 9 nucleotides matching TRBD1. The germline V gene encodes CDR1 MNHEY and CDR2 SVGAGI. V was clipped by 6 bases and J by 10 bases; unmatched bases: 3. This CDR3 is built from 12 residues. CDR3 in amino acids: CASRGTGLKLFF. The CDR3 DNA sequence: TGTGCCAGCAGGGGGACAGGGTTAAAACTGTTTTTT.

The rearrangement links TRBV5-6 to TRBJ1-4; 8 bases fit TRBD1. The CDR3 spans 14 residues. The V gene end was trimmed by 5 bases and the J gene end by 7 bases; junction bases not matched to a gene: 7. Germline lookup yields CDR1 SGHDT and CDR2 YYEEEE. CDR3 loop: CASRFGQGGEKLFF. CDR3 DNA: TGTGCCAGCAGATTTGGACAGGGTGGTGAAAAACTGTTTTTT.

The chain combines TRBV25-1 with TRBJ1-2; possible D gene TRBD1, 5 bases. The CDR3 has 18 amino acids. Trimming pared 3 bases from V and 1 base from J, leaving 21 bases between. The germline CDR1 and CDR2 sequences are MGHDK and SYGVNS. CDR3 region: CASSEKRRGPTVNYGYTF. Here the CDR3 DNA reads TGTGCCAGCAGTGAGAAACGGAGGGGCCCGACGGTTAACTATGGCTACACCTTC.

In DNA, the CDR3 is TGTGCCAGCAGCCCGGACAGGGGTAACTATGGCTACACCTTC. This gives the protein CASSPDRGNYGYTF. V usage is TRBV5-6 and J usage is TRBJ1-2; 9 nucleotides match TRBD1. The CDR3 loop spans 14 amino acids. Germline CDR1 reads SGHDT; CDR2 reads YYEEEE. Losses at the gene ends were 4 bases for V and 1 base for J; bases not matched to a gene: 2.

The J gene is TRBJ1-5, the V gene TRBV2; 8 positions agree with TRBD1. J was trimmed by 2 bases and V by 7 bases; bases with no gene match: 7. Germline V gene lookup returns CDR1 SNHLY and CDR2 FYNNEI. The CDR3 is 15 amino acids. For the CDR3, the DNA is TGTGCCAGCAAAGCAGGGGGCGTCGGCAATCAGCCCCAGCATTTT. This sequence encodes CASKAGGVGNQPQHF.

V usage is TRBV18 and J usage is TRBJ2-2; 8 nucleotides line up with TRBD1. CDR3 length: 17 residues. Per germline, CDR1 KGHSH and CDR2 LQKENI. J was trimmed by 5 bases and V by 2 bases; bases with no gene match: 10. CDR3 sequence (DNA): TGTGCCAGCTCACCAACGAGGACAGGGTTTGGGACCGGGGAGCTGTTTTTT. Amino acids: CASSPTRTGFGTGELFF.

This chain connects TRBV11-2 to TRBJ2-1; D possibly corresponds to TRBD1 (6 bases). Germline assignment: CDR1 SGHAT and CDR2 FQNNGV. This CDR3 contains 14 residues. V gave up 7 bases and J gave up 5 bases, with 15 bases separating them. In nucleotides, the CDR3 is TGTGCCAGCACCGCGTCGAGGGGGAACAATGAGCAGTTCTTC. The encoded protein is CASTASRGNNEQFF.

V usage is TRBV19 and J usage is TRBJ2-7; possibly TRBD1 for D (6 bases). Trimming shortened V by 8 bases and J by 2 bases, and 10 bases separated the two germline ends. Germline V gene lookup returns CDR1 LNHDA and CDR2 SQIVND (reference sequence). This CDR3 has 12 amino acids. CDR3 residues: CASAPGAYEQYF. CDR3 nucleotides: TGTGCCAGTGCCCCAGGGGCCTACGAGCAGTACTTC.

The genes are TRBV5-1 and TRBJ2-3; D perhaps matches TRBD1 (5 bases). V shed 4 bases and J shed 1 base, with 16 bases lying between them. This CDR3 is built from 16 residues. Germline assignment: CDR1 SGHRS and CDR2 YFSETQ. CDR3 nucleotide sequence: TGCGCCAGCAGCCTGCTCCCCCAAGGGGGCACAGATACGCAGTATTTT. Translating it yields CASSLLPQGGTDTQYF. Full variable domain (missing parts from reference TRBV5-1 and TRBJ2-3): KAGVTQTPRYLIKTRGQQVTLSCSPISGHRSVSWYQQTPGQGLQFLFEYFSETQRNKGNFPGRFSGRQFSNSRSEMNVSTLELGDSALYLCASSLLPQGGTDTQYFGPGTRLTVL.

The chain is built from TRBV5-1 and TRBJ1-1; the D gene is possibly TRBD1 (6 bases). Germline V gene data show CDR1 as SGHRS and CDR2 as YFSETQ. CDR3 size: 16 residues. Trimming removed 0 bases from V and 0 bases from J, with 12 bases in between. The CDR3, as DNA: TGCGCCAGCAGCTTGGGGGACATGGCAATGAACACTGAAGCTTTCTTT. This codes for CASSLGDMAMNTEAFF.